This T cell receptor beta chain stems from a study of blood T cells in healthy people across ages. This clonotype was counted a few times. Through a sample-barcoded 5' primer and a J-beta primer mix, a second PCR was run for about 6 to 12 cycles. TCRdb reprocessed the 5' RACE reads with MiXCR, giving one entry per CDR3 protein. The sample has approximately 900,000 distinct CDR3 sequences, 25% to 30% seen once. The CDR3 extends over 13 amino acids. Per the germline V gene, CDR1 is MDHEN and CDR2 is SYDVKM. V lost 7 bases and J lost 4, with 11 bases in between. These data are also associated with another study on T cells of mothers and their children.

The source of this sequence is a woman aged 40 to 50 in good health. The rearrangement uses TRBV28 and TRBJ1-5; D is perhaps TRBD1 (5 bases). Source material: blood. The CDR3 spells CASMWGWNQPQHF. DNA for the CDR3: TGTGCCAGCATGTGGGGGTGGAATCAGCCCCAGCATTTT.